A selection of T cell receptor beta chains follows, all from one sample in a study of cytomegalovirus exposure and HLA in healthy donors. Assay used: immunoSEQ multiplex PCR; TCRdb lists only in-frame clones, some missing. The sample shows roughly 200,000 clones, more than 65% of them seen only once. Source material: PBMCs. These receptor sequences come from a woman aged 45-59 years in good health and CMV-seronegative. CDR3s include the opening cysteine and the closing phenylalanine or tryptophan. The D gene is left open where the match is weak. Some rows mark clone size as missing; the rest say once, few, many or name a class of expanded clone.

cdr3_nt: TGTGCCAGCAGCCGGAGTACCTTTTATACAGATACGCAGTATTTT
cdr3_aa: CASSRSTFYTDTQYF
j_call: TRBJ2-3
clone_size: NA
d_call: NA
v_call: TRBV28

cdr3_nt: TGTGCCAGCAGTCCCTATGGTCAGCCCCAGCATTTT
cdr3_aa: CASSPYGQPQHF
j_call: TRBJ1-5
clone_size: NA
d_call: NA
v_call: TRBV28

cdr3_nt: TGCGCCAGCAGCCAAGCATGGGGGGGGTCGGGCAATCAGCCCCAGCATTTT
cdr3_aa: CASSQAWGGSGNQPQHF
j_call: TRBJ1-5
clone_size: NA
d_call: NA
v_call: TRBV4-1

cdr3_nt: TGTGCCAACGAGAAAACAGGGTTTCCCCCCTTGGGGTCAAATAATTCACCCCTCCACTTT
cdr3_aa: CANEKTGFPPLGSNNSPLHF
j_call: TRBJ1-6
clone_size: NA
d_call: NA
v_call: TRBV2

cdr3_nt: TGTGCCAGCAGCCCGGAGGATGGCCTATACAATGAGCAGTTCTTC
cdr3_aa: CASSPEDGLYNEQFF
j_call: TRBJ2-1
clone_size: NA
d_call: NA
v_call: TRBV5-5

cdr3_nt: TGTGCCAGCAGTAACGACATCTACGAGCAGTACTTC
cdr3_aa: CASSNDIYEQYF
j_call: TRBJ2-7
clone_size: NA
d_call: NA
v_call: TRBV2

cdr3_nt: TGTGCCAGTAACTCCGACAGACTCCAAAGGGCCACCGGGGAGCTGTTTTTT
cdr3_aa: CASNSDRLQRATGELFF
j_call: TRBJ2-2
clone_size: once
d_call: NA
v_call: TRBV19

cdr3_nt: TGTGCCAGCAGCTTAAACGACATTAACACCGGGGAGCTGTTTTTT
cdr3_aa: CASSLNDINTGELFF
j_call: TRBJ2-2
clone_size: NA
d_call: NA
v_call: TRBV7-6

cdr3_nt: TGTGCCATCAGGGACCGGGACAGGGTACAAGAGCAGTACTTC
cdr3_aa: CAIRDRDRVQEQYF
j_call: TRBJ2-7
clone_size: NA
d_call: TRBD1
v_call: TRBV10-3

cdr3_nt: TGTGCCAGCAGCATCGACAGGGGGGCCTACGAGCAGTACTTC
cdr3_aa: CASSIDRGAYEQYF
j_call: TRBJ2-7
clone_size: NA
d_call: TRBD1
v_call: TRBV7-8

cdr3_nt: TGTGCCAGCACCAAGCTGGCGGGGGGGAATGAGCAGTTCTTC
cdr3_aa: CASTKLAGGNEQFF
j_call: TRBJ2-1
clone_size: NA
d_call: TRBD2
v_call: TRBV2

cdr3_nt: TGCGCCAGCAGCAAAACGGCAGGAGGGACTGAAGCTTTCTTT
cdr3_aa: CASSKTAGGTEAFF
j_call: TRBJ1-1
clone_size: NA
d_call: NA
v_call: TRBV5-1

cdr3_nt: TGTGCCAGCAGCGTAGCGCCCTGGAGGGGCCGGGGTGAGCAGTTCTTC
cdr3_aa: CASSVAPWRGRGEQFF
j_call: TRBJ2-1
clone_size: once
d_call: NA
v_call: TRBV9

cdr3_nt: TGTGCCATCAGTGCGGCGGGGAACACTGAAGCTTTCTTT
cdr3_aa: CAISAAGNTEAFF
j_call: TRBJ1-1
clone_size: NA
d_call: NA
v_call: TRBV10-3

cdr3_nt: TGTGCCAGCAGTACGACGGGCCAAGAGACCCAGTACTTC
cdr3_aa: CASSTTGQETQYF
j_call: TRBJ2-5
clone_size: NA
d_call: NA
v_call: TRBV2

cdr3_nt: TGTGCCAGCAGAATAACAGACTCTGGGGCCAACGTCCTGACTTTC
cdr3_aa: CASRITDSGANVLTF
j_call: TRBJ2-6
clone_size: NA
d_call: NA
v_call: TRBV6-1

cdr3_nt: TGTGCCAGCAGCAGCCGACAGGGGACGGGTAATGAAAAACTGTTTTTT
cdr3_aa: CASSSRQGTGNEKLFF
j_call: TRBJ1-4
clone_size: NA
d_call: TRBD1
v_call: TRBV5-4

cdr3_nt: TGCGCCAGCAGCCAAGGGGGGAAGACCGGACAGGGTTGGCAGCCCCAGCATTTT
cdr3_aa: CASSQGGKTGQGWQPQHF
j_call: TRBJ1-5
clone_size: NA
d_call: TRBD1
v_call: TRBV4-1

cdr3_nt: TGTGCCAGCAGCCCGGGACAGAGCTATGGCTACACCTTC
cdr3_aa: CASSPGQSYGYTF
j_call: TRBJ1-2
clone_size: NA
d_call: TRBD1
v_call: TRBV25-1

cdr3_nt: TGTGCCAGCAGTTACTTGGCAGGGGCCCTCACAGATACGCAGTATTTT
cdr3_aa: CASSYLAGALTDTQYF
j_call: TRBJ2-3
clone_size: NA
d_call: NA
v_call: TRBV6-6

cdr3_nt: TGTGCCAGCACCAACTATAATCCCGCCAACGAGCAGTACTTC
cdr3_aa: CASTNYNPANEQYF
j_call: TRBJ2-7
clone_size: once
d_call: NA
v_call: TRBV28

cdr3_nt: TGTGCCAGCAGTTTTGATTTTAGGGAGTATGGCTACACCTTC
cdr3_aa: CASSFDFREYGYTF
j_call: TRBJ1-2
clone_size: NA
d_call: NA
v_call: TRBV28

cdr3_nt: TGCAGCGTGAACTCAGGGGCCCAAGAGACCCAGTACTTC
cdr3_aa: CSVNSGAQETQYF
j_call: TRBJ2-5
clone_size: NA
d_call: NA
v_call: TRBV29-1

cdr3_nt: TGTGCCAGCAGTAACCGGGACAGGGTCTACGAGCAGTACTTC
cdr3_aa: CASSNRDRVYEQYF
j_call: TRBJ2-7
clone_size: NA
d_call: TRBD1
v_call: TRBV25-1

cdr3_nt: TGTGCCAGCAGCAGCAGGGGAATTGGCTACACCTTC
cdr3_aa: CASSSRGIGYTF
j_call: TRBJ1-2
clone_size: NA
d_call: NA
v_call: TRBV7-3

cdr3_nt: TGTGCCAGCAGCCCGGGACTACAAAACACCGGGGAGCTGTTTTTT
cdr3_aa: CASSPGLQNTGELFF
j_call: TRBJ2-2
clone_size: NA
d_call: TRBD2
v_call: TRBV11-3

cdr3_nt: TGCGCCAGCAGCTTGGCAGGCGGCGGGGGGACCTACGAGCAGTACTTC
cdr3_aa: CASSLAGGGGTYEQYF
j_call: TRBJ2-7
clone_size: NA
d_call: TRBD2
v_call: TRBV5-1

cdr3_nt: TGTGCCAGCACCCACAGGGGGTGGGGCGACGAGCAGTACTTC
cdr3_aa: CASTHRGWGDEQYF
j_call: TRBJ2-7
clone_size: NA
d_call: TRBD1
v_call: TRBV6-5

cdr3_nt: TGTGCCAGCAGCCCCCCTCAGGGAGGGTTTGGAAACACCATATATTTT
cdr3_aa: CASSPPQGGFGNTIYF
j_call: TRBJ1-3
clone_size: NA
d_call: NA
v_call: TRBV28

cdr3_nt: TGTGCCAGCAGCTTGGGGACTAGCGGGGGGTACCAAGAGACCCAGTACTTC
cdr3_aa: CASSLGTSGGYQETQYF
j_call: TRBJ2-5
clone_size: once
d_call: TRBD2
v_call: TRBV5-4

cdr3_nt: TGTGCCAGCAGCTTAGCTAGGGAGGGGCGACCCAGCTCCTACGAGCAGTACTTC
cdr3_aa: CASSLAREGRPSSYEQYF
j_call: TRBJ2-7
clone_size: NA
d_call: TRBD2
v_call: TRBV7-6

cdr3_nt: TGTGCCAGCAGCTTAGAAGGGGCGGGATCCATCTATCAGCCCCAGCATTTT
cdr3_aa: CASSLEGAGSIYQPQHF
j_call: TRBJ1-5
clone_size: NA
d_call: NA
v_call: TRBV7-6

cdr3_nt: TGTGCCAGCAGGTCAAGCGGGAGGGGATACGAGCAGTACTTC
cdr3_aa: CASRSSGRGYEQYF
j_call: TRBJ2-7
clone_size: NA
d_call: TRBD2
v_call: TRBV7-2

cdr3_nt: TGCGCCAGCAGCTTGTTCCCGGGGGAGCTGTTTTTT
cdr3_aa: CASSLFPGELFF
j_call: TRBJ2-2
clone_size: NA
d_call: NA
v_call: TRBV5-1

cdr3_nt: TGTGCCAGCAGCCTAAGGACTAGCGGGATCAATGAGCAGTTCTTC
cdr3_aa: CASSLRTSGINEQFF
j_call: TRBJ2-1
clone_size: NA
d_call: TRBD2
v_call: TRBV6-1

cdr3_nt: TGTGCCAGCAGTTTAGGTCAGGGCTACGAGCAGTACTTC
cdr3_aa: CASSLGQGYEQYF
j_call: TRBJ2-7
clone_size: NA
d_call: NA
v_call: TRBV28

cdr3_nt: TGTGCCAGCAGCCACTGGGGCGGGGGATACAATGAGCAGTTCTTC
cdr3_aa: CASSHWGGGYNEQFF
j_call: TRBJ2-1
clone_size: NA
d_call: TRBD2
v_call: TRBV7-8

cdr3_nt: TGTGCCAGCAGCCGACAGGGTGAGAACACTGAAGCTTTCTTT
cdr3_aa: CASSRQGENTEAFF
j_call: TRBJ1-1
clone_size: NA
d_call: TRBD1
v_call: TRBV7-2

cdr3_nt: TGTGCCTGCAGCGTAGGGTCGGGAGGAGGGTACGAGCAGTACTTC
cdr3_aa: CACSVGSGGGYEQYF
j_call: TRBJ2-7
clone_size: NA
d_call: TRBD2
v_call: TRBV9

cdr3_nt: TGTGCCAGCAGCTTAACTAGCGGGGGATACAATGAGCAGTTCTTC
cdr3_aa: CASSLTSGGYNEQFF
j_call: TRBJ2-1
clone_size: NA
d_call: TRBD2
v_call: TRBV5-4

cdr3_nt: TGCGCCAGCAGCTTCCTCCCCGGACTGAGCGAGACCCAGTACTTC
cdr3_aa: CASSFLPGLSETQYF
j_call: TRBJ2-5
clone_size: NA
d_call: NA
v_call: TRBV5-1

cdr3_nt: TGTGCCAGCAGCAAAGCTCGGGATACACAAGAGACCCAGTACTTC
cdr3_aa: CASSKARDTQETQYF
j_call: TRBJ2-5
clone_size: few
d_call: NA
v_call: TRBV21-1

cdr3_nt: TGTGCCAGCAGGAGACAGGGGGCGGATGAGCAGTTCTTC
cdr3_aa: CASRRQGADEQFF
j_call: TRBJ2-1
clone_size: NA
d_call: TRBD1
v_call: TRBV6-4

cdr3_nt: TGTGCCAGCAGTTTTTCTGGAGATTCCTACGAGCAGTACTTC
cdr3_aa: CASSFSGDSYEQYF
j_call: TRBJ2-7
clone_size: NA
d_call: NA
v_call: TRBV27

cdr3_nt: TGTGCCAGCAGCTTCAATTCCGGGACTAGCGGGGGGGCCCACAATGAGCAGTTCTTC
cdr3_aa: CASSFNSGTSGGAHNEQFF
j_call: TRBJ2-1
clone_size: NA
d_call: TRBD2
v_call: TRBV7-3

cdr3_nt: TGTGCCAGCTCACCCTACACTAGCGGGGTCAATGAGCAGTTCTTC
cdr3_aa: CASSPYTSGVNEQFF
j_call: TRBJ2-1
clone_size: NA
d_call: TRBD2
v_call: TRBV18

cdr3_nt: TGTGCCAGCAGTGTGTCAGGGGGCGAGAATTCACCCCTCCACTTT
cdr3_aa: CASSVSGGENSPLHF
j_call: TRBJ1-6
clone_size: NA
d_call: TRBD1
v_call: TRBV2

cdr3_nt: TGTGCCAGCAAGCTGGACAGGGGGTGTTGTGGCTACACCTTC
cdr3_aa: CASKLDRGCCGYTF
j_call: TRBJ1-2
clone_size: once
d_call: TRBD1
v_call: TRBV2

cdr3_nt: TGCGCCAGCAGCTTGGATGCAGGGAATCAGCCCCAGCATTTT
cdr3_aa: CASSLDAGNQPQHF
j_call: TRBJ1-5
clone_size: once
d_call: NA
v_call: TRBV5-1

cdr3_nt: TGTGCCGTCGGGGATCTCCACTCTGGGGCCAACGTCCTGACTTTC
cdr3_aa: CAVGDLHSGANVLTF
j_call: TRBJ2-6
clone_size: NA
d_call: NA
v_call: TRBV19

cdr3_nt: TGTGCCAGCAGGCTTGGGGGGATCGGGAATCAGCCCCAGCATTTT
cdr3_aa: CASRLGGIGNQPQHF
j_call: TRBJ1-5
clone_size: NA
d_call: NA
v_call: TRBV27

cdr3_nt: TGTGCCAGCAGCCAAGCTGAGAGGAATACGCAGTATTTT
cdr3_aa: CASSQAERNTQYF
j_call: TRBJ2-3
clone_size: NA
d_call: NA
v_call: TRBV4-2